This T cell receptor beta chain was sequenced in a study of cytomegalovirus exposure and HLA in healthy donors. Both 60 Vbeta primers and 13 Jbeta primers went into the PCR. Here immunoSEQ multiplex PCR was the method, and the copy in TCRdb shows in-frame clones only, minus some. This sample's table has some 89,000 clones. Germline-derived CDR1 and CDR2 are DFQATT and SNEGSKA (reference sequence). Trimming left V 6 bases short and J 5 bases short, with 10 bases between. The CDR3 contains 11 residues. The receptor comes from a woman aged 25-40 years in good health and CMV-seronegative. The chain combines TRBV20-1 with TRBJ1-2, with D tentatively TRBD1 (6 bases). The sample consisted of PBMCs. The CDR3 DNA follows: TGCAGTGCCTTCGGACAGTATGGCTACACCTTC. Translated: CSAFGQYGYTF.